This T cell receptor beta chain comes out of a study of T-cell memory formation after mild COVID-19. This clonotype has ten or more counts. Its antigen remains unknown. Study-level findings and limits: Some responding clones appeared in pre-infection memory, suggesting cross-reactive memory joined. CM and EM subsets held most contracting CD4+ clones; EMRA held CD8+ ones.

One entry per CDR3 protein, called by TCRdb with MiXCR from the 5' RACE reads. This repertoire shows some 210,000 distinct CDR3 sequences, over 9.5% found once; its top ten account for just over 3%. This receptor was identified in a man younger than 30 who had mild COVID-19 (a few samples of this study predate the infection). Cell type and time point are not known. The specimen sequenced was PBMCs or a T cell subset sorted from them (not recorded which).

CDR3 nucleotide sequence: TGTGCCAGCAGCTTAAGTACTAGCAGCACCGGGGAGCTGTTTTTT. Translated: CASSLSTSSTGELFF. V and J are TRBV7-2 and TRBJ2-2, with D tentatively TRBD2 (6 bases). Trimming cost V 2 bases and J 4 bases, with 11 bases left between them. The length of the CDR3 is 15 residues. In germline, CDR1 is SGHTA, CDR2 FQGNSA.